The clone carrying this T cell receptor (beta chain) has more than one count but fewer than ten. The entry originates in a study of T-cell reconstitution after alpha-beta-depleted transplantation in children. Preparation of the TCRbeta library was carried out with unique molecular identifiers. MiXCR, applied by TCRdb to the PCR reads, yields one record per CDR3 protein. This sample carries more than 200,000 distinct CDR3 sequences, roughly 25% of them seen once, and the ten largest clones take roughly 5%. This TCR came from a female patient aged 2 to 10 who had a stem cell transplant for congenital amegakaryocytic thrombocytopenia, so the T cells may come from the graft donor. Sequenced here: PBMCs, mostly from graft donor cells, sampled 360 days after TCRalphabeta/CD19-depleted stem cell transplant.

CDR3 loop: CAIKANTGELFF. DNA of the CDR3: TGTGCCATCAAGGCGAACACCGGGGAGCTGTTTTTT. V usage is TRBV10-3 and J usage is TRBJ2-2; D ambiguous. Germline assignment: CDR1 ENHRY and CDR2 SYGVKD. V gave up 7 bases and J gave up 0 bases, with 3 bases separating them. The CDR3 is 12 residues long.